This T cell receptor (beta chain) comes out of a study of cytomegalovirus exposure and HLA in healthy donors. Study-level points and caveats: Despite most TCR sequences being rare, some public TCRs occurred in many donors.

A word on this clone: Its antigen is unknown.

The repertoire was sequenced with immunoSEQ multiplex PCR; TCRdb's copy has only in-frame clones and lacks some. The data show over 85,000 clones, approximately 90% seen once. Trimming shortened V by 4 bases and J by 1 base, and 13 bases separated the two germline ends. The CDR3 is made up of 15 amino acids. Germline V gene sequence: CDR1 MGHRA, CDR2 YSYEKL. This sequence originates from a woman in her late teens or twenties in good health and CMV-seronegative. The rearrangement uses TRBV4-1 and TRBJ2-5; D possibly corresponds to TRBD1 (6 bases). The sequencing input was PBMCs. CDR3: CASSRGGQLQETQYF. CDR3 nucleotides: TGCGCCAGCAGCCGCGGAGGACAGCTCCAAGAGACCCAGTACTTC.